This TCR beta chain originates from a study of control samples from healthy donors and cancer patients. This CDR3 region has 11 residues. Germline loops: CDR1 GTSNPN, CDR2 SVGIG (reference sequence). V was trimmed by 5 bases and J by 6 bases, leaving 7 bases between them. TCRdb keeps only in-frame clones here, not all; method: immunoSEQ multiplex PCR. The sample lists about 160,000 clones, around 94% occurring once. The clonotype originates from a man in his sixties with colorectal cancer. The chain joins TRBV30 to TRBJ1-4; D uncertain. The sequencing input was PBMCs. CDR3 in amino acids: CAWSSYEKLFF. In DNA form, the CDR3 reads TGTGCCTGGTCCTCGTATGAAAAACTGTTTTTT.